Following are 7 T cell receptor beta chains from one sample sequenced in a study of T cells in Graves' hyperthyroidism and ophthalmopathy. Template material for amplifying TCR beta CDR3 regions consisted of RNA transcripts. The HTBI primer set drove a first-round RT-PCR of the TCR CDR3. TCRdb called the multiplex PCR reads again in MiXCR, with one record for every CDR3 protein. The sample includes 400,000 to 600,000 distinct CDR3 sequences, less than 25% of them seen just once. The source material was blood. These receptor sequences come from a man between 18 and 29 years old with Graves' hyperthyroidism.

This clonotype was observed many times. The rearrangement links TRBV6-1 to TRBJ2-7; D is ambiguous. Germline-derived CDR1 and CDR2 are MNHNS and SASEGT. V was shortened by 2 bases and J by 3 bases, with 20 bases between the two germline ends. This CDR3 contains 17 residues. CDR3 loop: CASSEPPLLDTDYEQYF. CDR3 coding DNA: TGTGCCAGCAGTGAACCCCCCTTGCTAGATACGGACTACGAGCAGTACTTC.

The chain links TRBV12-3 or TRBV12-4 to TRBJ2-7, with 7 bases that match TRBD1. V was clipped by 3 bases and J by 0 bases; unmatched bases: 5. The CDR3 has 15 amino acids. CDR3 nucleotide sequence: TGTGCCAGCAGTTTTTCCGGGGACAGCTCCTACGAGCAGTACTTC. Its translation is CASSFSGDSSYEQYF.

In this sample, this clonotype turned up many times. V gene TRBV6-5 combines with J gene TRBJ1-5; D unclear. The V and J ends lost 6 bases and 9 bases respectively, with 18 bases between them. The CDR3 runs to 14 residues. CDR1 is MNHEY and CDR2 is SVGAGI in the germline V gene. This CDR3 reads CASSAPEVPGPQHF. CDR3 DNA: TGTGCCAGCAGCGCCCCAGAGGTTCCTGGGCCCCAGCATTTT.

The chain carries TRBV4-1 and TRBJ1-1; the D is unclear. Deletions cut 5 bases from V and 0 bases from J, with 10 bases between. The CDR3 has 14 residues. The germline gives CDR1 MGHRA, CDR2 YSYEKL. The CDR3 DNA follows: TGCGCCAGCAGCGCAAACCGGCTGAACACTGAAGCTTTCTTT. This translates into CASSANRLNTEAFF.

The table lists this clonotype with a few counts. V and J are TRBV7-2 and TRBJ2-5; the D gene is possibly TRBD2 (6 bases). V lost 6 bases and J 1 base, leaving 15 bases between the germline ends. Germline assignment: CDR1 SGHTA and CDR2 FQGNSA. The CDR3 is 15 amino acids. CDR3 DNA: TGTGCCAGCAGACCGACTAGTACCCCCCAAGAGACCCAGTACTTC. Its protein is CASRPTSTPQETQYF.

This chain connects TRBV30 to TRBJ2-7, with unresolved D. The CDR3 covers 11 residues. With 2 bases removed from V and 4 bases from J, the gap between germline ends came to 6 bases. Germline CDR1 reads GTSNPN; CDR2 reads SVGIG (reference sequence). CDR3 residues: CAWSLRYEQYF. CDR3 DNA sequence: TGTGCCTGGAGTCTCAGGTACGAGCAGTACTTC.

This clonotype has a handful of counts. CDR3 sequence (DNA): TGTGCCAGCAGCTTAACTTATCAGGGTTCGGCAACTAATGAAAAACTGTTTTTT. It translates to CASSLTYQGSATNEKLFF. The chain links TRBV7-3 to TRBJ1-4; TRBD1 might be the D (5 bases). In germline, CDR1 is SGHTA, CDR2 FQGTGA. This CDR3 is built from 18 residues. V was trimmed by 0 bases and J by 0 bases, leaving 14 bases between them.